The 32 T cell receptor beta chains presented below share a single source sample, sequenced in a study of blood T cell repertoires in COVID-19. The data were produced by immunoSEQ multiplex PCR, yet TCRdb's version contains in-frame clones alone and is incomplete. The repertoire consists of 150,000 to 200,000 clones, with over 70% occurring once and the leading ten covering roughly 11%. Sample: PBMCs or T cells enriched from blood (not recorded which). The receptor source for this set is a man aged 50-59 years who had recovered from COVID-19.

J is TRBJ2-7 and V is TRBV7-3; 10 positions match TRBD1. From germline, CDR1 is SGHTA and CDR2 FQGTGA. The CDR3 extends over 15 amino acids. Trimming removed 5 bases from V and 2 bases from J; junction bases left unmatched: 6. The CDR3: CASSLAGTGAYEQYF. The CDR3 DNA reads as TGTGCCAGCAGCCTAGCCGGGACAGGGGCCTACGAGCAGTACTTC.

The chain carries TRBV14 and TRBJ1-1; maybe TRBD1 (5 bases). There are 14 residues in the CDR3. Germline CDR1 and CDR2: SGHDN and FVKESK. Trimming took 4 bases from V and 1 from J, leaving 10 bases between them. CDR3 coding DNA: TGTGCCAGCAGCCTGGGGCAGGGGAACACTGAAGCTTTCTTT. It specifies CASSLGQGNTEAFF. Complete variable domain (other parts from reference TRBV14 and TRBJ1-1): EAGVTQFPSHSVIEKGQTVTLRCDPISGHDNLYWYRRVMGKEIKFLLHFVKESKQDESGMPNNRFLAERTGGTYSTLKVQPAELEDSGVYFCASSLGQGNTEAFFGQGTRLTVV.

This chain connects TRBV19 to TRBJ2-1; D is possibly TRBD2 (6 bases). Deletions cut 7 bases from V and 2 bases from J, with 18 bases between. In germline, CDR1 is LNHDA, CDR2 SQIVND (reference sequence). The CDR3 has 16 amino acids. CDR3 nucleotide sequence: TGTGCCAGTAAGGCGGCCGGGACTGTAGCCTACAATGAGCAGTTCTTC. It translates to CASKAAGTVAYNEQFF.

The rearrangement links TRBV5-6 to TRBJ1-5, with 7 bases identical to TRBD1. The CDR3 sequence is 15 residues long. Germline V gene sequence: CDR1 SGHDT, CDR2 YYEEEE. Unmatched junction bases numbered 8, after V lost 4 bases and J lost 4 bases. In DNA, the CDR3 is TGTGCCAGCAGCCGCGGGGACAGTTCGAATCAGCCCCAGCATTTT. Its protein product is CASSRGDSSNQPQHF.

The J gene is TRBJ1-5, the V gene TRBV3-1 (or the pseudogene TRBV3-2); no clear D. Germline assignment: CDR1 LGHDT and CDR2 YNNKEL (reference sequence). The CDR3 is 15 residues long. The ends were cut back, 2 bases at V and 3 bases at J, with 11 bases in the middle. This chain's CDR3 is CASSQSSGYNQPQHF. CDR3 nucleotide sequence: TGTGCCAGCAGCCAATCATCGGGGTACAATCAGCCCCAGCATTTT.

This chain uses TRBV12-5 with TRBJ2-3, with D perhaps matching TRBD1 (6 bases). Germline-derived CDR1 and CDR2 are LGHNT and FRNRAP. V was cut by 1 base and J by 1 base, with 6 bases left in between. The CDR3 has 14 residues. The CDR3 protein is CASGLDRGTDTQYF. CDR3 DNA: TGTGCTAGTGGTTTGGACAGGGGCACAGATACGCAGTATTTT.

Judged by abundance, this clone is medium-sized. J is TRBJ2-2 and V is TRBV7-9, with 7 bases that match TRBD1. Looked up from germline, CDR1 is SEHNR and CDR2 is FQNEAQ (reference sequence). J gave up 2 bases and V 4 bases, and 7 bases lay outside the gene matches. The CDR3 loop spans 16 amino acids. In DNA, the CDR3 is TGTGCCAGCAGCTCCCCAGGGACAGATAACACCGGGGAGCTGTTTTTT. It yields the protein CASSSPGTDNTGELFF.

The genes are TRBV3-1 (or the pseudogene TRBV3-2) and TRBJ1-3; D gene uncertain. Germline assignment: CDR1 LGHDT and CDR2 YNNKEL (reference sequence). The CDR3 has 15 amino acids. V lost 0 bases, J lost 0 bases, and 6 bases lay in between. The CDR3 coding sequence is TGTGCCAGCAGCCAAGAATTTATCTCTGGAAACACCATATATTTT. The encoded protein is CASSQEFISGNTIYF.

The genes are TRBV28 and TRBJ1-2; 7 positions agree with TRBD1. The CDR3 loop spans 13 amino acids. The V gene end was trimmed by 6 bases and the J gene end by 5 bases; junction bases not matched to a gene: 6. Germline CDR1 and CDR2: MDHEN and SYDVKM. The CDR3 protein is CASRDRREYGYTF. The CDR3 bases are TGTGCCAGCAGGGACAGGAGGGAGTATGGCTACACCTTC.

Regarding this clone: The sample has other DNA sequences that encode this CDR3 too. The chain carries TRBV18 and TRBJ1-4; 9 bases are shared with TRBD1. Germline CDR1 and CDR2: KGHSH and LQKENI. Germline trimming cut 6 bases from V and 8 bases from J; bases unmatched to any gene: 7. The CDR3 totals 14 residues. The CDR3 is CASSLGQGGEKLFF. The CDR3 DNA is TGTGCCAGCTCGCTGGGACAGGGAGGAGAAAAACTGTTTTTT.

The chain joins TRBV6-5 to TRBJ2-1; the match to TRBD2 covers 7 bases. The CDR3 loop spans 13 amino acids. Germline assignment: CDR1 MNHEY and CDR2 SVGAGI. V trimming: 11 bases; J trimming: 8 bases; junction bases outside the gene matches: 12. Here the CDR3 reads CAGGSGDRDEQFF. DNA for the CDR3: TGTGCCGGGGGGAGCGGGGATCGCGATGAGCAGTTCTTC.

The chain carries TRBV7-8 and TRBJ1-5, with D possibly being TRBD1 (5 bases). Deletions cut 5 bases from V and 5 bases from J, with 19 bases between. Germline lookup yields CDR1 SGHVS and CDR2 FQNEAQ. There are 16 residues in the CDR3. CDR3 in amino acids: CASSQEQALEHQPQHF. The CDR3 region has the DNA TGTGCCAGCAGCCAAGAACAGGCCCTCGAACATCAGCCCCAGCATTTT.

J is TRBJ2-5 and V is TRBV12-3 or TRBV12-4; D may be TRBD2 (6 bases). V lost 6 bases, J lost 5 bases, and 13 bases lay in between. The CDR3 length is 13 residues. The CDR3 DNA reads TGTGCCAGCAGGGAGGGCCCATCTGAGACCCAGTACTTC. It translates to CASREGPSETQYF.

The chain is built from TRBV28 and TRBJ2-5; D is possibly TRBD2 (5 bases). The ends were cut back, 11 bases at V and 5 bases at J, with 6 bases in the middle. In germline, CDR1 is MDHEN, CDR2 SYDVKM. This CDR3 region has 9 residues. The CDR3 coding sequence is TGTGCCTCGGGGGAGACCCAGTACTTC. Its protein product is CASGETQYF.

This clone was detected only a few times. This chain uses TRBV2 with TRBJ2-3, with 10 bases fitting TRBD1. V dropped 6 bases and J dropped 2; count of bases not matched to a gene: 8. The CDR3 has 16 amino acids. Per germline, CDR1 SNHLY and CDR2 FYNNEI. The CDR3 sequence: CASSAGQGVITDTQYF. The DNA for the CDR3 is TGTGCCAGCAGCGCCGGACAGGGGGTGATCACAGATACGCAGTATTTT.

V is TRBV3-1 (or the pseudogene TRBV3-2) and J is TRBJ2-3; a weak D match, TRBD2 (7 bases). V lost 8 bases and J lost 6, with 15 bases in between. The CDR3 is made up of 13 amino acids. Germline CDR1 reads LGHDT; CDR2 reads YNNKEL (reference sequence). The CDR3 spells CASSGAGADTQYF. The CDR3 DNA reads TGTGCCAGCTCGGGGGCGGGAGCGGATACGCAGTATTTT.

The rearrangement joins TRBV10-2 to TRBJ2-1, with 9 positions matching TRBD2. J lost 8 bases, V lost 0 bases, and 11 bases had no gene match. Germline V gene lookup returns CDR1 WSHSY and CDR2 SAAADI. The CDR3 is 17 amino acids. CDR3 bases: TGCGCCAGCAGTGAGTCGCCTAGCGGGAACGAAGAAGATGAGCAGTTCTTC. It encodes CASSESPSGNEEDEQFF.

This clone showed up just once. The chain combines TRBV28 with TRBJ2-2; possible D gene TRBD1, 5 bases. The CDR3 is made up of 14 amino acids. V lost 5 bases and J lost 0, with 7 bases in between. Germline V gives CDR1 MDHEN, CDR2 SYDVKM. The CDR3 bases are TGTGCCAGCAGTGGGGCCCCGAACACCGGGGAGCTGTTTTTT. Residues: CASSGAPNTGELFF.

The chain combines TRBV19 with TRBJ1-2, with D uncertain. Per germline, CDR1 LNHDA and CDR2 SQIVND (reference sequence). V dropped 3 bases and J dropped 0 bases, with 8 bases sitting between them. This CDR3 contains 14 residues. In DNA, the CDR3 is TGTGCCAGTAGTATGGACTTTGCTAACTATGGCTACACCTTC. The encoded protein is CASSMDFANYGYTF.

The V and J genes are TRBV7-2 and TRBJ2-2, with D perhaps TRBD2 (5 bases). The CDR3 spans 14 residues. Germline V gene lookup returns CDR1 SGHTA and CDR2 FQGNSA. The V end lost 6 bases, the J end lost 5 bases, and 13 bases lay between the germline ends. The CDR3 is CASSSTPGTGELFF. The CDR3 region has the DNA TGTGCCAGCAGTTCTACCCCGGGGACCGGGGAGCTGTTTTTT.

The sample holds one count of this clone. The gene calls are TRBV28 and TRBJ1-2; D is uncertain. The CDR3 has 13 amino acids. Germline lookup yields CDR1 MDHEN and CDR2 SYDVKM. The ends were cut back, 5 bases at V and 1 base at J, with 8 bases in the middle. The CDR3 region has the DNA TGTGCCAGCAGTACACAGATTAACTATGGCTACACCTTC. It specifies CASSTQINYGYTF.

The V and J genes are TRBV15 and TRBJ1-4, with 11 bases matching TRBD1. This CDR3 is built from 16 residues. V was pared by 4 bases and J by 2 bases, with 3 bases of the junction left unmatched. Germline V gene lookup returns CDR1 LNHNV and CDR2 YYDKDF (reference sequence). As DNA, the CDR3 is TGTGCCACCAGCATGGGGACAGGGGGGACTAATGAAAAACTGTTTTTT. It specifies CATSMGTGGTNEKLFF.

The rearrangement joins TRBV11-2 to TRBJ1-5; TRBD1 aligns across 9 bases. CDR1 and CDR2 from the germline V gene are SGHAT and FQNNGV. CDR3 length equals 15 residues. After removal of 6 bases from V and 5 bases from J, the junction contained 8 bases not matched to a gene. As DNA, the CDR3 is TGTGCCAGCAGTCCGGACAGGGGAGCTGATCAGCCCCAGCATTTT. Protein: CASSPDRGADQPQHF.

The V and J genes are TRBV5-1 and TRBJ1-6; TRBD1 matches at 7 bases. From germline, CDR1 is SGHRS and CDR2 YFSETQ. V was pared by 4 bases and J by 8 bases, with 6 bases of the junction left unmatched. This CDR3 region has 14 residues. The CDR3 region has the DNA TGCGCCAGCAGCCGCATCACAGGGGATTCACCCCTCCACTTT. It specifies CASSRITGDSPLHF.

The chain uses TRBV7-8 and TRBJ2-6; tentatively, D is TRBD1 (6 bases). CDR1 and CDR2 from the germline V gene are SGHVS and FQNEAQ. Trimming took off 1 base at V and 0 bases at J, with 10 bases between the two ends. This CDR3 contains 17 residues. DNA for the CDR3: TGTGCCAGCAGCTTAGACTCAGGGGTCTCTGGGGCCAACGTCCTGACTTTC. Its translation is CASSLDSGVSGANVLTF.

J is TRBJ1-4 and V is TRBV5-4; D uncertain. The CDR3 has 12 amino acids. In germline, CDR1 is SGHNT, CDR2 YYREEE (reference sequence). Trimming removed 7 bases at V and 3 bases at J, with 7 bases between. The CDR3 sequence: CASGSPNEKLFF. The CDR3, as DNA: TGTGCCAGCGGTAGCCCTAATGAAAAACTGTTTTTT.

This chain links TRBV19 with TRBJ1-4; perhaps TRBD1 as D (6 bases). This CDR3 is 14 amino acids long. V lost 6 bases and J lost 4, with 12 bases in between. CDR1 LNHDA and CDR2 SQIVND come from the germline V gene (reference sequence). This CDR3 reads CASRRTANNEKLFF. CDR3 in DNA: TGTGCCAGTAGAAGGACAGCGAATAATGAAAAACTGTTTTTT.

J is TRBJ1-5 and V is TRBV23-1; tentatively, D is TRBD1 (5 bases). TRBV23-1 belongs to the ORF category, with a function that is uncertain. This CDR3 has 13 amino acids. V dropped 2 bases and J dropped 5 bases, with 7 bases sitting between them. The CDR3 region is CASSQVRDQPQHF. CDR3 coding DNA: TGCGCCAGCAGTCAAGTCAGGGATCAGCCCCAGCATTTT.

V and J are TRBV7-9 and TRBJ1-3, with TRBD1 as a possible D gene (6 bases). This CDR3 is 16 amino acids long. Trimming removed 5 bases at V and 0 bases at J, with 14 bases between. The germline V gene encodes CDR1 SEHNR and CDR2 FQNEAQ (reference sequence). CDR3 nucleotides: TGTGCCAGCAGCCCACCCCTGGACAGCTCTGGAAACACCATATATTTT. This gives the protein CASSPPLDSSGNTIYF.

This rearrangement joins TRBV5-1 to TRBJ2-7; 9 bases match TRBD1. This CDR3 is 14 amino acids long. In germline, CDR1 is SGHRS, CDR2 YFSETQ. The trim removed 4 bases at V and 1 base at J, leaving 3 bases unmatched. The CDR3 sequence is CASSMGQGSYEQYF. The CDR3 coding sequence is TGCGCCAGCAGCATGGGACAGGGATCCTACGAGCAGTACTTC.

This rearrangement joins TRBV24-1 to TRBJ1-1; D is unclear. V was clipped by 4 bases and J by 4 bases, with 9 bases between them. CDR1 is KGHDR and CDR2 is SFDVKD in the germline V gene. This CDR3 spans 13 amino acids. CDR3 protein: CATSDPGSTEAFF. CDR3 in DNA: TGTGCCACCAGTGACCCGGGGAGCACTGAAGCTTTCTTT.

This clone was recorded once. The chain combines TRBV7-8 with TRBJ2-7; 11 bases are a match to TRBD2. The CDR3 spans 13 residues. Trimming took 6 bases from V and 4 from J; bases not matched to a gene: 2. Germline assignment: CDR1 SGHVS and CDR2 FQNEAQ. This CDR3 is CASRLAGVYEQYF. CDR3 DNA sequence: TGTGCCAGCAGACTAGCGGGAGTTTACGAGCAGTACTTC. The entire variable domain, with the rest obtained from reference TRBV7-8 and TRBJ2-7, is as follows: GAGVSQSPRYKVAKRGQDVALRCDPISGHVSLFWYQQALGQGPEFLTYFQNEAQLDKSGLPSDRFFAERPEGSVSTLKIQRTQQEDSAVYLCASRLAGVYEQYFGPGTRLTVT.